This TCR beta chain was observed in a study of T cell changes during pregnancy in multiple sclerosis. Regarding this clone: Germline and junction disagree at one end, which may indicate a read error.

Repertoires were generated with immunoSEQ multiplex PCR, while TCRdb's copy carries only in-frame clones and drops some. The sample consists of tens of thousands of clones, 92% of them appearing once. Germline V lookup: CDR1 SGDLS, CDR2 YYNGEE. The CDR3 covers 14 residues. This sequence was found in a female donor in good health, enrolled as a control in a pregnancy study. The source was peripheral blood, collected in the first trimester of pregnancy. V usage is TRBV9 and J usage is TRBJ1-4, with D perhaps TRBD1 (6 bases). CDR3 amino acids: CASSVGTTNEKLFF. Written as DNA, the CDR3 is TGTGCCAGCAGCGTCGGGACAACGAATGAAAAACTGTTTTTT.